The 31 T cell receptor beta chains listed next were all sequenced from one sample in a study of vaccination effects on CD4 cells after COVID-19. Antigen-specific CD4+ T cells were expanded (with viral peptide pools) by the ViraFEST assay ahead of sequencing. After less than twelve days in culture, the CD4+ T cells were isolated. Each person got two doses of an mRNA SARS-CoV-2 vaccine, BNT162b2 or mRNA-1273. No antigen has been identified for these receptors. Method: immunoSEQ multiplex PCR; TCRdb's copy keeps in-frame clones and lacks some. Among just under 60,000 clones listed, around 82% were seen once. The material sequenced was CD4+ T cells from PBMCs cultured with HCoV-OC43 spike peptides, taken after COVID-19 vaccination. Sample subset: HCoV-OC43 spike overlapping peptide pool stimulation. All receptors come from a human donor who received a COVID-19 vaccine.

This chain joins TRBV18 and TRBJ2-3; TRBD1 matches 7 bases. The germline CDR1 and CDR2 sequences are KGHSH and LQKENI. The length of the CDR3 is 15 residues. Losses at the gene ends were 2 bases for V and 4 bases for J; bases not matched to a gene: 6. The CDR3 region is CASSPTGVLADTQYF. In nucleotides, the CDR3 is TGTGCCAGCTCACCAACAGGGGTTTTAGCAGATACGCAGTATTTT.

The chain combines TRBV7-9 with TRBJ1-2; possible D gene TRBD1, 5 bases. V was cut by 0 bases and J by 6 bases, with 14 bases left in between. The CDR3 sequence is 15 residues long. CDR1 is SEHNR, CDR2 FQNEAQ, per germline (reference sequence). The CDR3 here is CASSLAQRGRDGYTF. CDR3 DNA sequence: TGTGCCAGCAGCTTAGCGCAAAGGGGTCGGGATGGCTACACCTTC. Looking up the rest from reference TRBV7-9 and TRBJ1-2 gives the full variable domain: DTGVSQNPRHKITKRGQNVTFRCDPISEHNRLYWYRQTLGQGPEFLTYFQNEAQLEKSRLLSDRFSAERPKGSFSTLEIQRTEQGDSAMYLCASSLAQRGRDGYTFGSGTRLTVV.

This CDR3 is CASSYLSRGEVAQYF. DNA for the CDR3: TGTGCCAGCAGTTACCTCTCGCGGGGGGAGGTTGCGCAGTATTTT. The chain recombines TRBV6-5 with TRBJ2-3; 8 bases match TRBD2. The CDR3 loop spans 15 amino acids. Per germline, CDR1 MNHEY and CDR2 SVGAGI. J lost 10 bases, V lost 2 bases, and 11 bases had no gene match.

J is TRBJ2-5 and V is TRBV29-1; D is perhaps TRBD1 (6 bases). The germline V gene has CDR1 SQVTM and CDR2 ANQGSEA. V lost 4 bases, J lost 2 bases, and 11 bases lay in between. The CDR3 runs to 13 residues. CDR3 loop: CSVGWTAQETQYF. The CDR3, as DNA: TGCAGCGTTGGTTGGACAGCTCAAGAGACCCAGTACTTC.

This clone has just a few counts. This chain connects TRBV5-5 to TRBJ2-7; the D gene is possibly TRBD1 (5 bases). Germline loops: CDR1 SGHKS, CDR2 YYEKEE (reference sequence). The CDR3 is 14 residues long. The germline V and J ends were trimmed by 2 bases and 3 bases, with 12 bases remaining between them. The CDR3 DNA reads as TGTGCCAGCAGCTTATTCGCACAGGTCTACGAGCAGTACGTC. The encoded protein is CASSLFAQVYEQYV.

The V call is TRBV6-4, the J call TRBJ2-5; 8 bases are a match to TRBD1. Germline assignment: CDR1 MRHNA and CDR2 SNTAGT. Germline trimming cut 7 bases from V and 2 bases from J; bases unmatched to any gene: 3. This CDR3 is built from 13 residues. CDR3 DNA: TGTGCCAGCACCACAGGGGGACAAGAGACCCAGTACTTC. Its protein is CASTTGGQETQYF.

This clone has more than one count but fewer than ten. The rearrangement links TRBV4-1 to TRBJ1-2; 8 nucleotides match TRBD1. CDR1 MGHRA and CDR2 YSYEKL come from the germline V gene. The CDR3 loop spans 14 amino acids. Trimming cost V 8 bases and J 7 bases; bases outside gene matches: 12. The CDR3 reads CASRFGQGVRGYTF. The CDR3 DNA sequence: TGCGCCAGCCGGTTCGGACAGGGAGTCCGTGGCTACACCTTC.

This chain links TRBV5-1 with TRBJ2-3, with D uncertain. The CDR3 is made up of 12 amino acids. In germline, CDR1 is SGHRS, CDR2 YFSETQ. V dropped 4 bases and J dropped 0 bases, with 3 bases sitting between them. The CDR3 DNA reads TGCGCCAGCAGCCCCAGCACAGATACGCAGTATTTT. It yields the protein CASSPSTDTQYF.

The CDR3 protein is CASGNNRGGQPQHF. As DNA, the CDR3 is TGTGCCAGCGGTAATAACAGGGGAGGGCAGCCCCAGCATTTT. The chain recombines TRBV7-2 with TRBJ1-5, with 7 positions matching TRBD1. V shed 8 bases, J shed 7 bases, and the junction held 11 bases outside the gene matches. In germline, CDR1 is SGHTA, CDR2 FQGNSA. The CDR3 totals 14 residues.

This chain connects TRBV7-9 to TRBJ2-4; TRBD1 might be the D (5 bases). Trimming took 0 bases from V and 7 from J, leaving 10 bases between them. Germline V lookup: CDR1 SEHNR, CDR2 FQNEAQ (reference sequence). The CDR3 consists of 14 residues. CDR3 sequence reads: CASSLALAGNIQYF. In DNA form, the CDR3 reads TGTGCCAGCAGCTTAGCGCTGGCAGGGAACATTCAGTACTTC.

The chain has TRBV2 and TRBJ1-6; tentative D call: TRBD1 (6 bases). V gave up 5 bases and J gave up 10 bases, with 15 bases separating them. The germline V gene has CDR1 SNHLY and CDR2 FYNNEI. The CDR3 is made up of 14 amino acids. This CDR3 reads CASSLGQWKSPLHF. CDR3 nucleotides: TGTGCCAGCAGTCTGGGACAATGGAAATCACCCCTCCACTTT.

This clone was seen only once. J is TRBJ1-6 and V is TRBV7-9; unclear D gene. Between the trimmed V and J ends, which lost 5 bases and 5 bases, there was a span of 10 bases. The V gene's germline CDR1 is SEHNR and CDR2 FQNEAQ (reference sequence). This CDR3 has 14 amino acids. The CDR3 is CASSPTADNSPLHF. As DNA, the CDR3 is TGTGCCAGCAGCCCCACTGCGGATAATTCACCCCTCCACTTT.

The chain links TRBV27 to TRBJ1-2; D call uncertain. The CDR3 has 13 amino acids. V was pared by 6 bases and J by 10 bases, with 18 bases between. Looked up from germline, CDR1 is MNHEY and CDR2 is SMNVEV (reference sequence). The CDR3, as DNA: TGTGCCAGCAGCGACTCTTACCAGAGGGTCTACACCTTC. It encodes CASSDSYQRVYTF.

This rearrangement joins TRBV14 to TRBJ1-3; 7 nucleotides agree with TRBD1. The junction had 10 bases not matched to a gene; V was cut back by 5 bases and J by 0 bases. The CDR3 contains 17 residues. CDR1 and CDR2 from the germline V gene are SGHDN and FVKESK. The CDR3 DNA reads as TGTGCCAGCAGCGACTGGACAGGCCGCGGCTCTGGAAACACCATATATTTT. This encodes CASSDWTGRGSGNTIYF.

This clone was found once. The chain joins TRBV5-6 to TRBJ2-7; TRBD2 matches 7 bases. V trimming: 2 bases; J trimming: 2 bases; junction bases outside the gene matches: 4. The CDR3 is 14 residues long. Germline CDR1 reads SGHDT; CDR2 reads YYEEEE. CDR3 bases: TGTGCCAGCAGCTTCGCGGGGGTCCCCTACGAGCAGTACGTC. This gives the protein CASSFAGVPYEQYV.

This clone was observed a single time. The gene calls are TRBV24-1 and TRBJ2-4; 10 bases line up with TRBD1. From germline, CDR1 is KGHDR and CDR2 SFDVKD. The trim removed 2 bases at V and 10 bases at J, leaving 4 bases unmatched. This CDR3 is 14 amino acids long. CDR3 coding DNA: TGTGCCACCAGTGATTCCGGGACAGGGGAAATTCAGTACTTC. It specifies CATSDSGTGEIQYF.

This chain joins TRBV7-2 and TRBJ2-3; possible D gene TRBD1, 6 bases. Germline assignment: CDR1 SGHTA and CDR2 FQGNSA. The length of the CDR3 is 14 residues. V shed 4 bases and J shed 1 base, with 9 bases lying between them. CDR3 sequence reads: CASSSNRGTDTQYF. The CDR3 region has the DNA TGTGCCAGCAGCTCTAACAGGGGCACAGATACGCAGTATTTT.

The V gene is TRBV7-2, the J gene TRBJ2-1, with 12 bases identical to TRBD2. The CDR3 contains 16 residues. Unmatched junction bases numbered 7, after V lost 3 bases and J lost 7 bases. Germline-derived CDR1 and CDR2 are SGHTA and FQGNSA. CDR3 protein: CASSFPSGGAGNEQFF. CDR3 nucleotides: TGTGCCAGCAGCTTTCCTAGCGGGGGGGCAGGGAATGAGCAGTTCTTC.

V usage is TRBV19 and J usage is TRBJ2-1; 9 nucleotides align to TRBD1. The V segment lost 10 bases and the J segment 4 bases; nucleotides outside the gene matches: 8. Per germline, CDR1 LNHDA and CDR2 SQIVND (reference sequence). The CDR3 runs to 14 residues. The CDR3 nucleotides read TGTGCCACCGAGGACAGGGGAGGATACAATGAGCAGTTCTTC. It encodes CATEDRGGYNEQFF.

The chain is built from TRBV2 and TRBJ2-2, with TRBD2 identical over 11 bases. Germline CDR1 SNHLY, CDR2 FYNNEI. The CDR3 has 16 amino acids. The junction had 5 bases not matched to a gene; V was cut back by 4 bases and J by 4 bases. The CDR3 spells CASSGTSGFFTGELFF. The CDR3 nucleotides are TGTGCCAGCAGTGGGACTAGCGGGTTTTTCACCGGGGAGCTGTTTTTT.

A few counts support this clone. The V call is TRBV6-5, the J call TRBJ1-1; D not certain. The CDR3 length is 14 residues. In germline, CDR1 is MNHEY, CDR2 SVGAGI. V lost 8 bases to trimming and J lost 1 base, with 14 bases between them. CDR3: CASRPGGWNTEAFF. CDR3 sequence (DNA): TGTGCCAGCCGCCCCGGCGGTTGGAACACTGAAGCTTTCTTT.

This clone is classed as medium-sized (0.01 to 0.1%). The gene calls are TRBV5-8 and TRBJ1-5; TRBD1 might be the D (6 bases). With 4 bases removed from V and 3 bases from J, the gap between germline ends came to 14 bases. The CDR3 is 15 residues long. Germline CDR1 and CDR2: SGHTS and YDEGEE. The CDR3: CASSLGQKINQPQHF. In DNA, the CDR3 is TGTGCCAGCAGCCTCGGACAGAAAATCAATCAGCCCCAGCATTTT.

This clone has only a few counts. The chain has TRBV6-5 and TRBJ1-1; D is uncertain. Germline CDR1 MNHEY, CDR2 SVGAGI. There are 11 residues in the CDR3. In nucleotides, the CDR3 is TGTGGTACGAAAAAGAACACTGAAGCTTTCTTT. Its translation: CGTKKNTEAFF.

This chain uses TRBV10-3 with TRBJ1-6; 8 bases line up with TRBD1. Trimming took 2 bases from V and 12 from J; bases not matched to a gene: 6. The CDR3 is made up of 14 amino acids. Germline V gene data show CDR1 as ENHRY and CDR2 as SYGVKD. The CDR3, as DNA: TGTGCCATCAGTGAGAAGGACAGGGCTAAACCCCTCCACTTT. Amino acids: CAISEKDRAKPLHF.

The chain uses TRBV18 and TRBJ1-4; D not resolved. The germline gives CDR1 KGHSH, CDR2 LQKENI. The V gene lost 2 bases and the J gene lost 3 bases, with 7 bases spanning the gap. The CDR3 has 14 amino acids. CDR3 region: CASSPELANEKLFF. The CDR3 DNA reads as TGTGCCAGCTCACCAGAGTTGGCTAATGAAAAACTGTTTTTT.

V usage is TRBV18 and J usage is TRBJ2-7; 7 nucleotides align to TRBD1. Germline assignment: CDR1 KGHSH and CDR2 LQKENI. CDR3 size: 14 residues. The trim removed 3 bases at V and 0 bases at J, leaving 2 bases unmatched. The chain's CDR3 is CASSPRQGSYEQYV. The DNA for the CDR3 is TGTGCCAGCTCACCTAGACAGGGCTCCTACGAGCAGTACGTC.

The chain is built from TRBV2 and TRBJ2-1; no clear D gene. CDR1 and CDR2 from the germline V gene are SNHLY and FYNNEI. The CDR3 consists of 11 residues. Between the trimmed V and J ends, which lost 4 bases and 3 bases, there was a span of 1 base. The CDR3 sequence is CASSVYNEQFF. CDR3 bases: TGTGCCAGCAGTGTCTACAATGAGCAGTTCTTC.

The gene calls are TRBV9 and TRBJ1-2, with TRBD1 as a possible D gene (5 bases). V lost 3 bases, J lost 0 bases, and 12 bases lay in between. Germline V lookup: CDR1 SGDLS, CDR2 YYNGEE. This CDR3 comprises 15 residues. The CDR3 here is CASSARGGANYGYTF. The DNA for the CDR3 is TGTGCCAGCAGCGCGAGGGGCGGAGCTAACTATGGCTACACCTTC.

This clone was picked up a small number of times. Written as DNA, the CDR3 is TGTGCCAGCAGCTTCGGAGGGGCGTCAGGATATGGCTACACCTTC. Its protein is CASSFGGASGYGYTF. This chain connects TRBV13 to TRBJ1-2, with D possibly matching TRBD1 (5 bases). V was cut by 3 bases and J by 5 bases, with 16 bases left in between. The CDR3 length is 15 residues. Germline V lookup: CDR1 PRHDT, CDR2 FYEKMQ (reference sequence).

This chain joins TRBV29-1 and TRBJ2-5; D perhaps matches TRBD2 (6 bases). This CDR3 is built from 13 residues. The germline gives CDR1 SQVTM, CDR2 ANQGSEA. Trimming cost V 6 bases and J 5 bases, with 16 bases left between them. CDR3 in DNA: TGCAGCGTCAACGCGGGGCGGCGGGAGACCCAGTACTTC. Residues: CSVNAGRRETQYF. Based on the CDR3 plus reference TRBV29-1 and TRBJ2-5, the full variable domain is SAVISQKPSRDICQRGTSLTIQCQVDSQVTMMFWYRQQPGQSLTLIATANQGSEATYESGFVIDKFPISRPNLTFSTLTVSNMSPEDSSIYLCSVNAGRRETQYFGPGTRLLVL.

The CDR3 spells CASSQGLANSPLHF. The CDR3 bases are TGTGCCAGCAGCCAAGGACTGGCTAATTCACCCCTCCACTTT. V gene TRBV3-1 (or the pseudogene TRBV3-2) combines with J gene TRBJ1-6, with D hard to call. Trimming pared 1 base from V and 6 bases from J, leaving 7 bases between. This CDR3 contains 14 residues. Germline V CDR1 and CDR2: LGHDT, YNNKEL (reference sequence).